This T cell receptor beta chain was sequenced in a study of blood T cell repertoires in COVID-19 (TCRdb year 2020). About the study as a whole: Samples from collaborators originated in the United States, Italy and Spain and spanned both the acute and convalescent phases of COVID-19. The prospective study material was composed of cDNA or gDNA derived from T cells, B-cell-depleted T cells, or PBMCs. Deeply sampled blood TCRbeta repertoires from subjects exposed to, actively infected with, or recovered from COVID-19 were included in the dataset. A freely available public database, intended as a resource for researchers studying the immune response to SARS-CoV-2, is where the repertoires were released. The samples were drawn from two sources: the first 160 participants of the ongoing ImmuneRACE study, and 1,000 to 1,500 subjects contributed by 6 global collaborators. The sample metadata nearly always contained a de-identified subject ID, COVID-19 status, age in years and sex. Where available, HLA class I and class II types were taken from metadata supplied by the sample provider and were not determined by assay-based typing.

Overall results and qualifications from the work: The amount of clinical and demographic metadata varied by source and participant and was provided uncurated.

TCRbeta CDR3 regions were amplified from genomic DNA using the immunoSEQ Assay, a bias-controlled multiplex PCR. The paper's data handling went like this. The number of nucleated cells in each sample was estimated by amplification of reference gene primers within the assay. To quantify the absolute abundance of each unique TCRbeta CDR3 rearrangement, sequence reads were collapsed and filtered. For each sample, productive Simpson clonality was calculated as the square root of Simpson's diversity index over productive rearrangements. Drawn from immuneACCESS, this table holds only the in-frame rearrangements with V and J called that TCRdb kept. Clones are partly lost; checked studies trace under half to an unresolved V gene and leave the rest unexplained. Clone size and the V and J calls come from that table; the DNA yielded D and trimming. Here the sample has more than 200,000 clones; 86% occur a single time. The ten top clones hold 1.5% to 2% of the sample.

The CDR3, cysteine through phenylalanine, is 15 amino acids long. Just CDR3 DNA is preserved here, 45 bases in frame from base 1. The junction shows trimming of 5 bases on V and 4 bases on J, and the gene matches do not reach 6 bases of it. CDR1 SGHNT and CDR2 YENEEA are derived from the germline V gene. The collaborating institutions used their own protocols to collect whole blood in K2EDTA tubes. For TCRbeta analysis, collaborators shipped samples in one of three forms: frozen whole blood, isolated PBMCs, or DNA extracted from either of those sample types. Notes on this clone: This receptor's antigen is unknown. There are no base qualities to consult, and no much larger clone falls within one base.

Specimen: peripheral blood. The chain links TRBV11-3 with TRBJ2-5, with 11 bases aligning to TRBD2. This sequence was found in a man aged 25 to 45 with active or convalescent COVID-19. The CDR3: CASSPSGTSGETQYF. In nucleotides, the sequence is TGTGCCAGCAGCCCCTCCGGGACTAGCGGAGAGACCCAGTACTTC.